These T cell receptor beta chains were read from a single sample in a study of blood T cell repertoires in COVID-19. The repertoire was sequenced with immunoSEQ multiplex PCR; TCRdb's copy has only in-frame clones and lacks some. Here the sample spans hundreds of thousands of clones, around 82% being singletons. Sample: peripheral blood. All receptors come from a woman aged 45 to 65 who had recovered from COVID-19. Each CDR3 is given with its conserved first and last residue. The order of the fields is J gene, D gene, clone size, V gene, CDR3 DNA, CDR3 protein. The D gene is left open where the match is weak. Clone size is shown for a subset of rows, as once, few, many or a class of expanded clone.

j_gene: TRBJ1-1; d_gene: .; abundance: once; v_gene: TRBV11-2; CDR3nt: TGTGCCAGCAGCCTCCAGACGGGTGAAGCTTTCTTT; CDR3aa: CASSLQTGEAFF
j_gene: TRBJ2-7; d_gene: TRBD1; abundance: .; v_gene: TRBV27; CDR3nt: TGTGCCAGCAGTTTACTGGGACAGGGGTCCGGCGAGCAGTACTTC; CDR3aa: CASSLLGQGSGEQYF
j_gene: TRBJ2-7; d_gene: .; abundance: .; v_gene: TRBV10-3; CDR3nt: TGTGCCATCAGTGAATATAACAGCGAGCAGTACTTC; CDR3aa: CAISEYNSEQYF
j_gene: TRBJ2-1; d_gene: .; abundance: .; v_gene: TRBV24-1; CDR3nt: TGTGCCACCAGTGATTCCGGGGCCTACAATGAGCAGTTCTTC; CDR3aa: CATSDSGAYNEQFF
j_gene: TRBJ2-7; d_gene: TRBD1; abundance: .; v_gene: TRBV10-3; CDR3nt: TGTGCCATCAGGAACGGACAGGGCTCCTACGAGCAGTACTTC; CDR3aa: CAIRNGQGSYEQYF
j_gene: TRBJ1-5; d_gene: TRBD1; abundance: .; v_gene: TRBV28; CDR3nt: TGTGCCAGCAGTTTCCTGGACAGGGGCGATCAGCCCCAGCATTTT; CDR3aa: CASSFLDRGDQPQHF
j_gene: TRBJ2-3; d_gene: TRBD2; abundance: .; v_gene: TRBV7-2; CDR3nt: TGTGCCAGCAGCTCGCGACTAGCGGGGGGAGGGGATACGCAGTATTTT; CDR3aa: CASSSRLAGGGDTQYF
j_gene: TRBJ2-1; d_gene: TRBD1; abundance: once; v_gene: TRBV5-1; CDR3nt: TGCGCCAGCAGCCCTACTACCGGGACAGCCTACAATGAGCAGTTCTTC; CDR3aa: CASSPTTGTAYNEQFF
j_gene: TRBJ2-7; d_gene: TRBD2; abundance: once; v_gene: TRBV7-3; CDR3nt: TGTGCCAGCTCCAGCGGGGGCACCTACGAGCAGTACTTC; CDR3aa: CASSSGGTYEQYF
j_gene: TRBJ2-7; d_gene: TRBD1; abundance: .; v_gene: TRBV10-2; CDR3nt: TGCGCCAGCAGTGAGAATGGGGGACAGGGGTTCTACGAGCAGTACTTC; CDR3aa: CASSENGGQGFYEQYF
j_gene: TRBJ1-6; d_gene: TRBD1; abundance: once; v_gene: TRBV18; CDR3nt: TGTGCCAGCTCACCAGGGACAGGCACCTTTAATTCACCCCTCCACTTT; CDR3aa: CASSPGTGTFNSPLHF
j_gene: TRBJ2-1; d_gene: TRBD2; abundance: .; v_gene: TRBV27; CDR3nt: TGTGCCAGCAGTTTGCTAGCGGGAGGGTTAAATGAGCAGTTCTTC; CDR3aa: CASSLLAGGLNEQFF
j_gene: TRBJ2-7; d_gene: TRBD1; abundance: .; v_gene: TRBV28; CDR3nt: TGTGCCAGCAGTTCTAAGGGGGCGGCGGTGCCCTACGAGCAGTACTTC; CDR3aa: CASSSKGAAVPYEQYF
j_gene: TRBJ1-2; d_gene: .; abundance: .; v_gene: TRBV7-8; CDR3nt: TGTGCCAGCACCCCCTTGCAGGGTGCTGGGGGCTACACCTTC; CDR3aa: CASTPLQGAGGYTF
j_gene: TRBJ1-2; d_gene: TRBD1; abundance: .; v_gene: TRBV30; CDR3nt: TGTGCCTGGAGTGGCCCAGGGGGGATCAGCTATGGCTACACCTTC; CDR3aa: CAWSGPGGISYGYTF
j_gene: TRBJ2-2; d_gene: TRBD2; abundance: .; v_gene: TRBV10-3; CDR3nt: TGTGCCATCAGAAGTGGGCTAGCGGGGGGGCCGGACACCGGGGAGCTGTTTTTT; CDR3aa: CAIRSGLAGGPDTGELFF
j_gene: TRBJ2-1; d_gene: TRBD2; abundance: .; v_gene: TRBV4-3; CDR3nt: TGCGCCAGCAGCGCCCAACTAGCGGACTCCTACAATGAGCAGTTCTTC; CDR3aa: CASSAQLADSYNEQFF
j_gene: TRBJ1-5; d_gene: .; abundance: once; v_gene: TRBV19; CDR3nt: TGTGCCAGTAGTTCTCCAGGATACGGACAGTCCAATCAGCCCCAGCATTTT; CDR3aa: CASSSPGYGQSNQPQHF
j_gene: TRBJ2-7; d_gene: .; abundance: .; v_gene: TRBV28; CDR3nt: TGTGCCAGCAGGGGGGCAGGAGCCTTCTCCTACGAGCAGTACTTC; CDR3aa: CASRGAGAFSYEQYF
j_gene: TRBJ2-1; d_gene: TRBD2; abundance: .; v_gene: TRBV19; CDR3nt: TGTGCCAGTAGTACCCTAGCGGGCTACAATGAGCAGTTCTTC; CDR3aa: CASSTLAGYNEQFF
j_gene: TRBJ1-4; d_gene: .; abundance: once; v_gene: TRBV19; CDR3nt: TGTGCCAGTAGTCCGGGCGGGGAAAAACTGTTTTTT; CDR3aa: CASSPGGEKLFF
j_gene: TRBJ2-1; d_gene: .; abundance: .; v_gene: TRBV4-3; CDR3nt: TGCGCCAGCAGCCAAGATCGGGGGGCCCGTGGAGGCTACAATGAGCAGTTCTTC; CDR3aa: CASSQDRGARGGYNEQFF
j_gene: TRBJ1-4; d_gene: .; abundance: few; v_gene: TRBV6-2/TRBV6-3; CDR3nt: TGTGCCAGCAGTTACTCCGAGAATGAAAAACTGTTTTTT; CDR3aa: CASSYSENEKLFF
j_gene: TRBJ1-6; d_gene: TRBD1; abundance: .; v_gene: TRBV7-2; CDR3nt: TGTGCCAGCAGCTTAGGCAGGGGGAGGAATAATTCACCCCTCCACTTT; CDR3aa: CASSLGRGRNNSPLHF
j_gene: TRBJ1-2; d_gene: .; abundance: .; v_gene: TRBV4-2; CDR3nt: TGTGCCAGCAGCCATCACCTCGGCGGGGGCTATGGCTACACCTTC; CDR3aa: CASSHHLGGGYGYTF
j_gene: TRBJ2-2; d_gene: .; abundance: few; v_gene: TRBV9; CDR3nt: TGTGCCAGTAGAAGTGGGTCAACAGGGAGCGGGGAGCTGTTTTTT; CDR3aa: CASRSGSTGSGELFF